The 14 T cell receptor beta chains below come from one sample, sequenced in a study of cytomegalovirus exposure and HLA in healthy donors. Generated by immunoSEQ multiplex PCR, the TCRdb table keeps only in-frame clones and is missing some. The sample gives some 180,000 clones, approximately 86% of which show up once; 6% to 8.5% is in the top ten. Sequences were obtained from PBMCs. The receptor set was obtained from a man aged 25 to 40 in good health and CMV-seropositive.

The chain has TRBV5-1 and TRBJ1-2, with D perhaps TRBD1 (6 bases). This CDR3 comprises 14 residues. V dropped 0 bases and J dropped 7 bases, with 13 bases sitting between them. Germline V gene lookup returns CDR1 SGHRS and CDR2 YFSETQ. The CDR3 loop reads CASSLVQGGGGYTF. In DNA form, the CDR3 reads TGCGCCAGCAGCTTGGTACAGGGAGGCGGTGGCTACACCTTC.

This clone appeared a few times. The V gene is TRBV4-3, the J gene TRBJ2-1, with 7 nucleotides matching TRBD1. The germline V gene has CDR1 LGHNA and CDR2 YSLEER. The CDR3 is made up of 15 amino acids. J was trimmed by 3 bases and V by 4 bases; bases with no gene match: 6. CDR3 coding DNA: TGCGCCAGCAGCCCGCTGGGACAGAACTACAATGAGCAGTTCTTC. It specifies CASSPLGQNYNEQFF.

This chain links TRBV9 with TRBJ2-2; tentative D call: TRBD1 (6 bases). V lost 4 bases and J lost 0, with 13 bases in between. This CDR3 is 16 amino acids long. Germline CDR1 and CDR2: SGDLS and YYNGEE. The CDR3 loop reads CASSPRGTTNTGELFF. CDR3 in DNA: TGTGCCAGCAGCCCCAGGGGAACGACGAACACCGGGGAGCTGTTTTTT.

The chain combines TRBV6-6 with TRBJ1-1; no firm D call. From germline, CDR1 is MNHNY and CDR2 SVGAGI (reference sequence). Trimming pared 3 bases from V and 9 bases from J, leaving 14 bases between. CDR3 length equals 13 residues. CDR3 residues: CASSYGRTQQAFF. The CDR3 bases are TGTGCCAGCAGTTATGGACGCACCCAGCAAGCTTTCTTT.

The rearrangement joins TRBV6-5 to TRBJ2-5, with a possible D match to TRBD2 (5 bases). The CDR3 has 15 amino acids. In germline, CDR1 is MNHEY, CDR2 SVGAGI. V lost 7 bases to trimming and J lost 3 bases, with 18 bases between them. CDR3 in amino acids: CASKMTHGVEETQYF. The CDR3 coding sequence is TGTGCCAGCAAGATGACCCACGGGGTGGAAGAGACCCAGTACTTC.

V is TRBV7-3 and J is TRBJ2-1, with 7 positions matching TRBD2. The trim removed 2 bases at V and 6 bases at J, leaving 7 bases unmatched. Germline CDR1 is SGHTA and CDR2 is FQGTGA. CDR3 length equals 15 residues. CDR3 coding DNA: TGTGCCAGCAGCTTAGACGGGCGGGAGTCCAATGAGCAGTTCTTC. This codes for CASSLDGRESNEQFF.

This rearrangement joins TRBV9 to TRBJ2-3, with D possibly TRBD1 on 5 matching bases. Per germline, CDR1 SGDLS and CDR2 YYNGEE. The CDR3 has 15 amino acids. V was cut by 1 base and J by 0 bases, with 9 bases left in between. CDR3 in amino acids: CASSVLDTSTDTQYF. In DNA form, the CDR3 reads TGTGCCAGCAGCGTATTGGACACGAGCACAGATACGCAGTATTTT.

The rearrangement uses TRBV11-2 and TRBJ2-4; D may match TRBD1 or TRBD2 (5 bases each). The CDR3 is made up of 19 amino acids. V was clipped by 6 bases and J by 1 base, with 25 bases between them. Per germline, CDR1 SGHAT and CDR2 FQNNGV. The CDR3 spells CASRDLRTGRRGAKNIQYF. For the CDR3, the DNA is TGTGCCAGCAGAGACTTACGAACGGGACGCCGAGGGGCCAAAAACATTCAGTACTTC.

The chain links TRBV5-1 to TRBJ2-7; no definite D call. The CDR3 spans 13 residues. Germline CDR1 reads SGHRS; CDR2 reads YFSETQ. V lost 0 bases, J lost 0 bases, and 4 bases lay in between. CDR3 sequence reads: CASSLDLSYEQYF. CDR3 DNA: TGCGCCAGCAGCTTGGATCTCTCCTACGAGCAGTACTTC. The variable domain in full, with the rest retrieved from reference TRBV5-1 and TRBJ2-7, is KAGVTQTPRYLIKTRGQQVTLSCSPISGHRSVSWYQQTPGQGLQFLFEYFSETQRNKGNFPGRFSGRQFSNSRSEMNVSTLELGDSALYLCASSLDLSYEQYFGPGTRLTVT.

This chain uses TRBV5-4 with TRBJ1-6, with a weak D call TRBD1 (5 bases). Germline values: CDR1 SGHNT, CDR2 YYREEE (reference sequence). This CDR3 contains 17 residues. V gave up 3 bases and J gave up 4 bases, with 17 bases separating them. The CDR3 is CASSSNLGPRYNSPLHF. CDR3 DNA: TGTGCCAGCAGCTCCAACCTGGGGCCACGGTATAATTCACCCCTCCACTTT.

This clone was seen only once. The chain is built from TRBV11-2 and TRBJ2-5; unclear D gene. The CDR3 extends over 14 amino acids. Germline CDR1 SGHAT, CDR2 FQNNGV. Trimming cost V 6 bases and J 4 bases, with 15 bases left between them. CDR3 region: CASSPSLLRETQYF. DNA for the CDR3: TGTGCCAGCAGTCCCAGCTTATTACGAGAGACCCAGTACTTC.

This chain joins TRBV27 and TRBJ2-1, with TRBD1 matching 8 bases. Germline values: CDR1 MNHEY, CDR2 SMNVEV (reference sequence). J gave up 7 bases and V 5 bases, and 7 bases lay outside the gene matches. This CDR3 is built from 14 residues. CDR3 sequence reads: CASSQGTGGNEQFF. The CDR3 DNA is TGTGCCAGCAGTCAAGGGACAGGCGGTAATGAGCAGTTCTTC.

The genes are TRBV6-1 and TRBJ1-1; D remains ambiguous. The CDR3 runs to 13 residues. The germline V gene encodes CDR1 MNHNS and CDR2 SASEGT. Trimming removed 2 bases from V and 3 bases from J, with 7 bases in between. CDR3 protein: CASSEQVHTEAFF. CDR3 DNA: TGTGCCAGCAGTGAACAGGTCCACACTGAAGCTTTCTTT.

The chain is built from TRBV21-1 and TRBJ2-1. TRBV21-1 is listed as a pseudogene. The CDR3 has 14 amino acids. CDR3 in amino acids: CASSSGAAYNEQFF. The CDR3 DNA reads TGTGCCAGCAGCAGTGGCGCCGCGTACAATGAGCAGTTCTTC.